Shown below are 20 T cell receptor beta chains from a single sample sequenced in a study of blood T cell repertoires in COVID-19. The assay was immunoSEQ multiplex PCR, and TCRdb's table has in-frame clones only and misses some. Among 52,000 or so clones listed, roughly 87% were seen once. Sequenced sample: peripheral blood. Source of these receptors: a man aged 40-55 years with COVID-19, enrolled during active disease.

This chain connects TRBV2 to TRBJ2-1, with 8 bases lining up with TRBD1. Germline loops: CDR1 SNHLY, CDR2 FYNNEI. The V and J ends lost 6 bases and 6 bases, in that order; junction bases with no gene match: 4. The CDR3 runs to 13 residues. The DNA of the CDR3 is TGTGCCAGCAGGGAACAGGGGGGCAATGAGCAGTTCTTC. Residues: CASREQGGNEQFF.

This clone was counted only a few times. The chain links TRBV7-6 to TRBJ2-7; 7 bases are shared with TRBD1. The CDR3 loop spans 15 amino acids. After removal of 5 bases from V and 3 bases from J, the junction contained 10 bases not matched to a gene. Germline CDR1 SGHVS, CDR2 FNYEAQ. CDR3 DNA sequence: TGTGCCAGCAGCCCAGGGACAGACCCGTACTACGAGCAGTACTTC. This gives the protein CASSPGTDPYYEQYF.

This chain connects TRBV3-1 (or the pseudogene TRBV3-2) to TRBJ2-3; TRBD1 agrees at 9 bases. Trimming removed 4 bases from V and 15 bases from J; junction bases left unmatched: 8. The CDR3 spans 12 residues. CDR1 and CDR2 (germline): LGHDT, YNNKEL (reference sequence). The CDR3 protein is CASSRPGQGIYF. For the CDR3, the DNA is TGTGCCAGCAGCCGTCCGGGACAGGGTATCTATTTT.

The rearrangement uses TRBV5-5 and TRBJ1-1; D not resolved. Trimming took off 0 bases at V and 0 bases at J, with 9 bases between the two ends. The CDR3 runs 15 residues. The germline V gene has CDR1 SGHKS and CDR2 YYEKEE (reference sequence). Here the CDR3 DNA reads TGTGCCAGCAGCTTGGCCGGGAACATGAACACTGAAGCTTTCTTT. Amino acid sequence: CASSLAGNMNTEAFF.

The genes are TRBV28 and TRBJ2-7; TRBD2 matches at 8 bases. The V and J ends lost 0 bases and 6 bases, in that order; junction bases with no gene match: 10. This CDR3 region has 16 residues. From germline, CDR1 is MDHEN and CDR2 SYDVKM. Here the CDR3 reads CASSLWAGGPLGEQYF. In DNA, the CDR3 is TGTGCCAGCAGTTTATGGGCGGGGGGTCCCCTTGGCGAGCAGTACTTC.

Written as DNA, the CDR3 is TGTGCCAGTACTGTCGGCGGGGCAGATACGCAGTATTTT. Its translation is CASTVGGADTQYF. The rearrangement uses TRBV19 and TRBJ2-3; maybe TRBD2 (6 bases). This CDR3 has 13 amino acids. Germline CDR1 reads LNHDA; CDR2 reads SQIVND (reference sequence). V was trimmed by 7 bases and J by 4 bases, leaving 12 bases between them.

The CDR3 bases are TGCGCCAGCAGCCACCCCGAGGAGAGGAGCTCCTACGAGCAGTACTTC. As protein: CASSHPEERSSYEQYF. This chain connects TRBV4-1 to TRBJ2-7; D unresolved. The V end was cut by 3 bases, the J end by 0 bases, with 15 bases between. This CDR3 region has 16 residues. In germline, CDR1 is MGHRA, CDR2 YSYEKL.

This CDR3 reads CASSLRLAGDNEQFF. In DNA, the CDR3 is TGCGCCAGCAGCTTAAGACTAGCGGGTGACAATGAGCAGTTCTTC. The chain joins TRBV4-1 to TRBJ2-1; TRBD2 matches 10 bases. The CDR3 covers 15 residues. V lost 5 bases and J lost 5; bases outside the gene matches: 6. From germline, CDR1 is MGHRA and CDR2 YSYEKL.

The J gene is TRBJ1-4, the V gene TRBV7-9, with D possibly being TRBD1 (5 bases). The ends were cut back, 4 bases at V and 5 bases at J, with 23 bases in the middle. The germline gives CDR1 SEHNR, CDR2 FQNEAQ (reference sequence). The CDR3 is 18 residues long. CDR3 sequence: CASSSSQTPGLSNEKLFF. For the CDR3, the DNA is TGTGCCAGCAGCTCGAGCCAGACACCGGGACTCTCAAATGAAAAACTGTTTTTT.

Here the CDR3 DNA reads TGCAGCACTCGACAGGGGATGGGAAACACCATATATTTT. Protein sequence: CSTRQGMGNTIYF. The V call is TRBV29-1, the J call TRBJ1-3; 8 bases fit TRBD1. The CDR3 has 13 amino acids. The trim removed 8 bases at V and 4 bases at J, leaving 7 bases unmatched. CDR1 and CDR2 from the germline V gene are SQVTM and ANQGSEA.

The V call is TRBV7-9, the J call TRBJ2-7; 7 bases fit TRBD1. This CDR3 is built from 14 residues. The germline V gene encodes CDR1 SEHNR and CDR2 FQNEAQ (reference sequence). V was pared by 2 bases and J by 5 bases, with 6 bases of the junction left unmatched. The CDR3 DNA sequence: TGTGCCAGCAGCTTACCCTTTACAGGGGACGAGCAGTACTTC. Translation: CASSLPFTGDEQYF.

The V and J genes are TRBV24-1 and TRBJ1-2; TRBD1 agrees at 8 bases. Germline lookup yields CDR1 KGHDR and CDR2 SFDVKD. The V gene end was trimmed by 4 bases and the J gene end by 7 bases; junction bases not matched to a gene: 13. This CDR3 has 16 residues. The DNA of the CDR3 is TGTGCCACCAGTGAACCTAGGACAGGGTCAATCGGTGGCTACACCTTC. Protein: CATSEPRTGSIGGYTF.

The chain employs TRBV10-2 and TRBJ2-2; 9 bases align to TRBD1. CDR3 size: 14 residues. J gave up 5 bases and V 6 bases, and 4 bases lay outside the gene matches. Germline CDR1 is WSHSY and CDR2 is SAAADI. CDR3 sequence reads: CASRDRGGTGELFF. The CDR3 DNA follows: TGCGCCAGCAGAGACAGGGGGGGGACCGGGGAGCTGTTTTTT.

The chain links TRBV19 to TRBJ2-1; maybe TRBD1 (6 bases). Deletions cut 5 bases from V and 4 bases from J, with 9 bases between. CDR1 LNHDA and CDR2 SQIVND come from the germline V gene (reference sequence). The CDR3 is made up of 13 amino acids. The CDR3 protein is CASSLTGYNEQFF. The CDR3 nucleotides are TGTGCCAGTAGTCTCACAGGGTACAATGAGCAGTTCTTC.

J is TRBJ2-5 and V is TRBV2, with TRBD2 as a possible D gene (6 bases). The CDR3 has 16 amino acids. Germline CDR1 and CDR2: SNHLY and FYNNEI. Trimming cost V 3 bases and J 1 base, with 15 bases left between them. This CDR3 reads CASSEGGAGLQETQYF. CDR3 coding DNA: TGTGCCAGCAGTGAGGGTGGAGCGGGCCTCCAAGAGACCCAGTACTTC.

The rearrangement uses TRBV24-1 and TRBJ2-7, with 10 nucleotides matching TRBD2. This CDR3 is 16 amino acids long. CDR1 and CDR2 from the germline V gene are KGHDR and SFDVKD. The V and J ends lost 3 bases and 2 bases, in that order; junction bases with no gene match: 6. The CDR3 sequence is CATSDAGTSAPYEQYF. CDR3 bases: TGTGCCACCAGTGATGCCGGGACTAGCGCTCCCTACGAGCAGTACTTC.

V gene TRBV2 combines with J gene TRBJ1-2; TRBD1 might be the D (5 bases). V was trimmed by 2 bases and J by 6 bases, leaving 13 bases between them. This CDR3 comprises 14 residues. Germline V gene data show CDR1 as SNHLY and CDR2 as FYNNEI. The CDR3 DNA reads as TGTGCCAGCAGTGAACTGGGGTCGGGGGATGGCTACACCTTC. Amino acids: CASSELGSGDGYTF.

The CDR3 sequence: CATSDFGQGSGNEQFF. The CDR3, as DNA: TGTGCCACCAGTGATTTTGGGCAGGGCAGTGGCAATGAGCAGTTCTTC. The J gene is TRBJ2-1, the V gene TRBV24-1; perhaps TRBD1 as D (5 bases). The germline V and J ends were trimmed by 1 base and 6 bases, with 15 bases remaining between them. The CDR3 is 16 amino acids. Per germline, CDR1 KGHDR and CDR2 SFDVKD.

This chain connects TRBV11-3 to TRBJ2-7, with 7 bases aligning to TRBD1. Germline-derived CDR1 and CDR2 are SGHNT and YENEEA. V lost 5 bases and J lost 7; bases outside the gene matches: 14. This CDR3 is built from 15 residues. Here the CDR3 reads CASSNHRGYMGEQYF. DNA for the CDR3: TGTGCCAGCAGCAATCACAGGGGATATATGGGGGAGCAGTACTTC.

The chain carries TRBV7-9 and TRBJ2-3; TRBD1 matches 7 bases. Germline CDR1 is SEHNR and CDR2 is FQNEAQ (reference sequence). The J segment lost 4 bases and the V segment lost 4 bases, leaving 5 bases of the junction unmatched. This CDR3 is 14 amino acids long. DNA for the CDR3: TGTGCCAGCAGCTCTAGACAGGGATCAGATACGCAGTATTTT. Its translation: CASSSRQGSDTQYF.